This T cell receptor beta chain was documented in a study of T cell repertoires in ileal Crohn's disease. Study details: Postoperative therapy was given to about half: around eleven thiopurines, around 17 anti-TNF agents. Study observations and caveats: Mucosal expansions were suggested to be mainly CD8 T cells.

Sequencing used immunoSEQ multiplex PCR; TCRdb keeps in-frame clones, though not all of them. The sample yields more than 12,000 clones, around 80% seen once. Trimming shortened V by 1 base and J by 10 bases, and 11 bases separated the two germline ends. The CDR3 has 14 residues. The germline CDR1 and CDR2 sequences are LNHDA and SQIVND (reference sequence). A remark on this clone: As yet, its antigen is unknown.

Eligibility required adulthood, ileal or ileocolonic Crohn's disease and indicated ileocolonic resection. The sample consisted of ileal tissue. The chain has TRBV19 and TRBJ1-6, with unresolved D. This sequence was found in an adult with Crohn's disease. DNA of the CDR3: TGTGCCAGTAGTATAGCAGACCTGGGCTCACCCCTCCACTTT. It specifies CASSIADLGSPLHF.